Included here is one TCR beta chain sequence, with context. In this sample, this clonotype turned up many times. Its antigen remains unidentified. Per-nucleotide qualities are absent, and no much larger clonotype sits a single base away. According to the germline V gene, CDR1 reads SGHVS and CDR2 reads FQNEAQ. Trimming removed 4 bases from V and 5 bases from J, leaving 11 bases between the germline ends. The cysteine opens and the phenylalanine closes a CDR3 of 13 amino acids. Kept here is only the CDR3 DNA, which spans 39 bases and is read in frame from base 1. This specimen belongs to a study of CD8+CD57+ T cells in acquired aplastic anemia (dated by TCRdb to the late 2010s). At the level of the whole study: A mean of roughly 3.2 ug of DNA, ranging from roughly 0.2 to 30 ug, was extracted from sorted CD4+ and CD8+ cells. Healthy donor samples averaged around 9.8 million reads for CD4+ and 11 million to 12 million for CD8+ cells.

TCR repertoires of sorted CD4+ and CD8+ blood T cells from severe aplastic anemia patients and healthy subjects were deep-sequenced in the study. Ficoll-Paque density gradient centrifugation was used to isolate peripheral blood mononuclear cells. CD4+ and CD8+ T cells were sorted by FACS or magnetic beads before DNA extraction. The study at large found these results: Although 25 to 30 CD8+ CDR3 sequences were shared by patients and controls, these sequences appeared highly expressed in patients and within the immunodominant clones of patients. CD8+ Simpson's diversity did not differ significantly between patients and healthy controls (P=0.060).

TCR beta VDJ combination and CDR3 sequence profiling used genomic DNA as the template. An Illumina HiSeq 2000 was the platform used for TCR repertoire sequencing. Processing in the source paper ran as follows. Repertoire assessment relied on Simpson's diversity index, CDR3 size and DJ length profiles, and TRBV/TRBJ rearrangement plots. Whichever DNA sequence was most abundant in the deep sequencing data was defined as the immunodominant clone. CDR3 amino acid sequences were checked for sharing across subjects and were also compared against the VDJdb database and published repertoires. The public reads were quality trimmed at Q25 with fastp and then assembled into clones with MiXCR by TCRdb, keeping productive beta chains. A single entry per CDR3 protein holds the most common genes and DNA from its merged rows. V and J calls and clone size were set by TCRdb, not the authors. The sample contains about 140,000 distinct CDR3 sequences, more than 35% of them found a single time. The biggest ten clones account for roughly 8.9% of the sample.

This clonotype originated in a human donor in good health, serving as a control. Here the chain combines TRBV7-8 and TRBJ1-2; a tentative D call is TRBD1 (5 bases match). The sequencing sample was made of sorted CD4+, CD8+, or CD8+CD57+ T cells (not recorded which) from PBMCs. The encoded CDR3 is CASSSSGRYGYTF. The nucleotide sequence reads TGTGCCAGCAGCTCTTCAGGGAGATATGGCTACACCTTC.